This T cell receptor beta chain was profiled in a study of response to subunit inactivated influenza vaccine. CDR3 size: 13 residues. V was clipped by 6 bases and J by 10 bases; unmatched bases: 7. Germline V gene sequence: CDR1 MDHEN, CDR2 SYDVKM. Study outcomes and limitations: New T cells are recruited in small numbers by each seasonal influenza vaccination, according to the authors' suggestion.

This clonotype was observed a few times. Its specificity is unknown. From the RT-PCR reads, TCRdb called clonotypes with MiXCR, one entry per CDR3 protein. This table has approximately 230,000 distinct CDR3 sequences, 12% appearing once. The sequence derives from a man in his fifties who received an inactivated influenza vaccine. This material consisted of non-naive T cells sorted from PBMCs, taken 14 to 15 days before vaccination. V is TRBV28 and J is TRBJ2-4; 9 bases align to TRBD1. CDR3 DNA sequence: TGTGCCAGCAGACCCGGGACAGGGAGGATTCAGTACTTC. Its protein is CASRPGTGRIQYF.